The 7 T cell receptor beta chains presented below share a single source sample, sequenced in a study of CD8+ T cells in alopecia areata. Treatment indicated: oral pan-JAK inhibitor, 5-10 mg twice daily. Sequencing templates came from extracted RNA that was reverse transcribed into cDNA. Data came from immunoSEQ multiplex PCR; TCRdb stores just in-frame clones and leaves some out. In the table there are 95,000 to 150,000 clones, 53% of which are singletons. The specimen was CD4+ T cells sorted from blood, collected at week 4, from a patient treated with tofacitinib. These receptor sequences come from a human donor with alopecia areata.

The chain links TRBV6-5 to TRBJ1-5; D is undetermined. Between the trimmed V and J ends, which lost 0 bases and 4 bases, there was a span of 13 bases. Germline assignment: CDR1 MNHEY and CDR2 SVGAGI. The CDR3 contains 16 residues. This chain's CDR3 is CASSYSRPGLNQPQHF. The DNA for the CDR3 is TGTGCCAGCAGTTACTCGAGGCCAGGCCTAAATCAGCCCCAGCATTTT.

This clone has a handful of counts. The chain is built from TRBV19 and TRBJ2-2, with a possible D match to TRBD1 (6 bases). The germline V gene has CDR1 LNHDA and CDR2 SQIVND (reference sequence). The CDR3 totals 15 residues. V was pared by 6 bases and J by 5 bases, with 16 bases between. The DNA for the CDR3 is TGTGCCAGTAGGACCTTCTGGGGGCGGACCGGGGAGCTGTTTTTT. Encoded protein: CASRTFWGRTGELFF.

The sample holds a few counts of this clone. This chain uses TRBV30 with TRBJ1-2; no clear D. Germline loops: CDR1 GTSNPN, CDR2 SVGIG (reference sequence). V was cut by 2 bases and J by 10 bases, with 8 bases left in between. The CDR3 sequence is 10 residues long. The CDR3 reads CAWSTKDYTF. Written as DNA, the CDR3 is TGTGCCTGGAGTACCAAGGACTACACCTTC.

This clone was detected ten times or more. The CDR3 reads CASSNRGQDEKLFF. The CDR3 coding sequence is TGTGCCAGTAGTAACCGAGGGCAGGATGAAAAACTGTTTTTT. The chain has TRBV19 and TRBJ1-4; D unresolved. CDR1 and CDR2 (germline): LNHDA, SQIVND (reference sequence). The CDR3 consists of 14 residues. The V gene lost 4 bases and the J gene lost 6 bases, with 12 bases spanning the gap.

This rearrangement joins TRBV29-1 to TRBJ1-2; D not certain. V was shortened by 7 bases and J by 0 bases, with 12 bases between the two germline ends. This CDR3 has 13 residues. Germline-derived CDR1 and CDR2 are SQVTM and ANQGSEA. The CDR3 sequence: CSASTLSNYGYTF. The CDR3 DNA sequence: TGCAGCGCGTCGACACTATCTAACTATGGCTACACCTTC.

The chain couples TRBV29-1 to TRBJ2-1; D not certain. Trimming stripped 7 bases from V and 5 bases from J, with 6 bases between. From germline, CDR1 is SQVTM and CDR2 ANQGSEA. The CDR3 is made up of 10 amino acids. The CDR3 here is CSAENNEQFF. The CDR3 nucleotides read TGCAGCGCCGAAAACAATGAGCAGTTCTTC.

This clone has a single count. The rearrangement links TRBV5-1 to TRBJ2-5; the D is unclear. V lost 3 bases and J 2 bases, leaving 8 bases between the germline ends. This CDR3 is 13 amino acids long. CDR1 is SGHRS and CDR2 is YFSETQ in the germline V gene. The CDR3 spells CASSSDLQETQYF. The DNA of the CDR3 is TGCGCCAGCAGCTCTGACTTACAAGAGACCCAGTACTTC. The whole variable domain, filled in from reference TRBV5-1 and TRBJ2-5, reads KAGVTQTPRYLIKTRGQQVTLSCSPISGHRSVSWYQQTPGQGLQFLFEYFSETQRNKGNFPGRFSGRQFSNSRSEMNVSTLELGDSALYLCASSSDLQETQYFGPGTRLLVL.